This T cell receptor (beta chain) comes out of a study of identical twins. TCRdb analysed the 5' RACE reads with MiXCR anew, one entry per CDR3 protein. The sample carries fewer than 900,000 distinct CDR3 sequences, around a sixth recorded once. V shed 2 bases and J shed 0 bases, with 10 bases lying between them. This CDR3 region has 15 residues. In germline, CDR1 is GTSNPN, CDR2 SVGIG (reference sequence). This clonotype was counted only a few times. This sample was also put to use in a study of T cells expressing NK-cell markers. Per that study: Among the experiments, several used an anti-gamma-delta TCR antibody to restrict sorting to alpha-beta TCR T cells.

The sequenced sample was PBMCs. This clonotype was sampled from a woman in her late teens or twenties in good health. The chain has TRBV30 and TRBJ2-2; D possibly corresponds to TRBD2 (6 bases). The CDR3 nucleotides are TGTGCCTGGAGTTGGGACTCTGCGAACACCGGGGAGCTGTTTTTT. Residues: CAWSWDSANTGELFF.